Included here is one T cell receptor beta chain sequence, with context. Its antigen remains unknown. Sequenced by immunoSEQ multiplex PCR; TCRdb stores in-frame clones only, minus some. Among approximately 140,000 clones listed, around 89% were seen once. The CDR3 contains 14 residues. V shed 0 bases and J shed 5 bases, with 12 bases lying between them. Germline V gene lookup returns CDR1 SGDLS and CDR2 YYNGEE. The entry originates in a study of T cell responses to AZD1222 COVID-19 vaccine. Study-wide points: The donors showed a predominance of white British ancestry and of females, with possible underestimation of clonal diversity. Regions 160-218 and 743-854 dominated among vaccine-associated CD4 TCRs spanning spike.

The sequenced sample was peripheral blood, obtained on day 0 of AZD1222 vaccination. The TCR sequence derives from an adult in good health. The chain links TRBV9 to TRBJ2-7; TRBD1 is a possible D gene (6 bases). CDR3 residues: CASSVGGGTDEQYF. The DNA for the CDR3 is TGTGCCAGCAGCGTAGGAGGGGGTACCGACGAGCAGTACTTC.